These T cell receptor beta chains were read from a single sample in a study of Graves' ophthalmopathy and Graves' hyperthyroidism. TCRdb itself ran the multiplex PCR reads through MiXCR, one entry per CDR3 protein. The sample lists 450,000 to 600,000 distinct CDR3 sequences, 35% to 45% occurring once. Specimen: peripheral blood or thyroid tissue (not recorded which). These receptors were collected from an adult man with Graves' hyperthyroidism. CDR3s include the opening cysteine and the closing phenylalanine or tryptophan. A D gene is named only where the DNA matches it firmly. Clone size is not always given. Where it is, it says once, few, many or a class for expanded clones.

D gene	clone size	V gene	J gene	CDR3 protein	CDR3 DNA
.	once	TRBV19	TRBJ1-1	CATLTGVEAFF	TGTGCCACCCTAACGGGAGTCGAAGCTTTCTTT
.	many	TRBV29-1	TRBJ2-7	CSVPSGYSYEQYF	TGCAGCGTTCCCTCGGGGTACTCCTACGAGCAGTACTTC
.	.	TRBV7-2	TRBJ2-6	CASSLVLGALNTEAF	TGTGCCAGCAGCTTAGTTCTAGGGGCGTTGAACACTGAAGCTTTC
.	.	TRBV19	TRBJ1-3	CASSVTANTGNTIYF	TGTGCCAGTAGTGTGACAGCGAACACTGGAAACACCATATATTTT
.	.	TRBV2	TRBJ1-6	CASSPTGMRSYNSPLHF	TGTGCCAGCAGTCCTACAGGGATGAGGTCCTATAATTCACCCCTCCACTTT
.	.	TRBV4-2	TRBJ1-2	CASSQDPGSFNYGYTF	TGTGCCAGCAGCCAAGATCCGGGCAGTTTTAACTATGGCTACACCTTC
.	many	TRBV12-5	TRBJ2-7	CASGLNGDGSYEQYF	TGTGCTAGTGGTTTGAACGGGGATGGGAGCTACGAGCAGTACTTC
TRBD1	many	TRBV7-2	TRBJ2-7	CASSLTNVGTGDYEQYF	TGTGCCAGCAGCTTAACCAACGTCGGGACAGGGGACTACGAGCAGTACTTC
.	.	TRBV9	TRBJ2-7	CASSVEGSSSYEQYF	TGTGCCAGCAGCGTTGAGGGGTCGAGCTCCTACGAGCAGTACTTC
.	few	TRBV27	TRBJ1-2	CASSGGLGYTF	TGTGCCAGCTCGGGGGGGTTAGGCTACACCTTC
.	.	TRBV28	TRBJ2-7	CASSRRGLWSYEQYF	TGTGCCAGTTCGAGAAGGGGCTTATGGTCCTACGAGCAGTACTTC
TRBD1	few	TRBV6-6	TRBJ2-2	CASKTGTGGGGELFF	TGTGCCAGCAAGACCGGGACAGGGGGTGGCGGGGAGCTGTTTTTT
.	many	TRBV12-3/TRBV12-4	TRBJ1-5	CASSLSRGGNQPQHF	TGTGCCAGCAGTTTGTCCAGGGGTGGCAATCAGCCCCAGCATTTT
TRBD2	.	TRBV5-1	TRBJ2-7	CAGSLKGTSGDNEQYF	TGCGCCGGCAGCTTGAAAGGGACTAGCGGAGACAATGAGCAGTACTTC
.	many	TRBV6-1	TRBJ1-2	CASTLRDTYGYTF	TGTGCCAGCACCCTCCGGGACACCTATGGCTACACCTTC
.	.	TRBV19	TRBJ1-2	CASSRETVYGYTF	TGTGCCAGTAGTAGGGAGACAGTCTATGGCTACACCTTC
TRBD1	many	TRBV5-1	TRBJ1-2	CASSVDRGAGYGYTF	TGCGCCAGCAGCGTGGACAGGGGAGCGGGCTATGGCTACACCTTC
TRBD1	many	TRBV20-1	TRBJ1-4	CSATTGVNEKLFF	TGCAGTGCTACGACAGGGGTTAATGAAAAACTGTTTTTT
.	.	TRBV14	TRBJ1-4	CASSPIRGDLFF	TGTGCCAGCAGCCCGATCCGGGGGGATCTGTTTTTT
TRBD1	few	TRBV28	TRBJ1-4	CASSSAGQGNEKLFF	TGTGCCAGCAGTTCCGCGGGACAGGGAAATGAAAAACTGTTTTTT